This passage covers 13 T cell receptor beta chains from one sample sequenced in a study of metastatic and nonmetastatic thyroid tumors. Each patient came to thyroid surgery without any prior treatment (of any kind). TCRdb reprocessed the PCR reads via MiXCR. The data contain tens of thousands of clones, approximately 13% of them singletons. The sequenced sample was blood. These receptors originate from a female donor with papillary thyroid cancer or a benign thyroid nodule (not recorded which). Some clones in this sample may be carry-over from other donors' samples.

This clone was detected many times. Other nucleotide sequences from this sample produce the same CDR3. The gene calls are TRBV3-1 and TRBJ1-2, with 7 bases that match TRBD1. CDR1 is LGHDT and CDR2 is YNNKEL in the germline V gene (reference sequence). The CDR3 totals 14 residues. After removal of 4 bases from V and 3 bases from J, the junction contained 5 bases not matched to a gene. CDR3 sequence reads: CASSLRQGDYGYTF. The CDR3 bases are TGTGCCAGCAGCCTCCGACAGGGAGACTATGGCTACACCTTC. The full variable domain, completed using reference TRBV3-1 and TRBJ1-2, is DTAVSQTPKYLVTQMGNDKSIKCEQNLGHDTMYWYKQDSKKFLKIMFSYNNKELIINETVPNRFSPKSPDKAHLNLHINSLELGDSAVYFCASSLRQGDYGYTFGSGTRLTVV.

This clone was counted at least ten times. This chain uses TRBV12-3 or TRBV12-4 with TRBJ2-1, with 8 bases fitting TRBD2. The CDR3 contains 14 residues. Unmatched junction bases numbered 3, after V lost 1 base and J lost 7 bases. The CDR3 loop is CASSLGSSGNEQFF. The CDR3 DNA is TGTGCCAGCAGTTTAGGGTCTAGCGGGAATGAGCAGTTCTTC.

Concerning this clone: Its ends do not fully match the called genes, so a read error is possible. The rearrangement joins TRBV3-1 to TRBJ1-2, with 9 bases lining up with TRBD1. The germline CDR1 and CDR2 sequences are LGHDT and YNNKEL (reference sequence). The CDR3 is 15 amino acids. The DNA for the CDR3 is TGTGCCAGTAGCCAAGACGGGACAGGGAACTATGGCTACACCTTC. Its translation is CASSQDGTGNYGYTF.

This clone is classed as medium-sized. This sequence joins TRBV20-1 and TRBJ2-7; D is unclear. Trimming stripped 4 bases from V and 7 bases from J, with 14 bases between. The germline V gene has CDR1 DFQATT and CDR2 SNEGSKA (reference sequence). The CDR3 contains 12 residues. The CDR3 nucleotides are TGCAGTGCTACCCCCGGTCCGTGGGAGCAGTACTTC. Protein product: CSATPGPWEQYF.

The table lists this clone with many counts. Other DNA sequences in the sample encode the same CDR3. The CDR3 coding sequence is TGTGCCAGCAGTGAGGGACTAGCGGGAGACAATGAGCAGTTCTTC. Residues: CASSEGLAGDNEQFF. This chain connects TRBV6-1 to TRBJ2-1; 14 nucleotides line up with TRBD2. The CDR3 loop spans 15 amino acids. Per the germline V gene, CDR1 is MNHNS and CDR2 is SASEGT. The trim removed 3 bases at V and 5 bases at J, leaving 0 bases unmatched.

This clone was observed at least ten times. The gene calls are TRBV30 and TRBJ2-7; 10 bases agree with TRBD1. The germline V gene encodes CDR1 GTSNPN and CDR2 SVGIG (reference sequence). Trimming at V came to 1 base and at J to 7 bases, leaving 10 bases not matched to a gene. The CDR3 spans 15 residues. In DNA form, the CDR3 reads TGTGCCTGGAGTGAGGTAGGGACAGGGGTGGAAGAGCAGTACTTC. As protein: CAWSEVGTGVEEQYF.

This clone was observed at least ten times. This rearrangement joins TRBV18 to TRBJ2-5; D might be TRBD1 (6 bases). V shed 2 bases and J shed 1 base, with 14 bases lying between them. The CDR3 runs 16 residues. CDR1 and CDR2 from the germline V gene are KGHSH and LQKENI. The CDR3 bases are TGTGCCAGCTCACCATTAAGGGGGAGACCCCAAGAGACCCAGTACTTC. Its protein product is CASSPLRGRPQETQYF.

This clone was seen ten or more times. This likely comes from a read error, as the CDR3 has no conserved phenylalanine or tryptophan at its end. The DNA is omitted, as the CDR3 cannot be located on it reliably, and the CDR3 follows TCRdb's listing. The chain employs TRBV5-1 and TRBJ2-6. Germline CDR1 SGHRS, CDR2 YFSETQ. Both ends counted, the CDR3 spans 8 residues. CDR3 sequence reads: CASSPGLY.

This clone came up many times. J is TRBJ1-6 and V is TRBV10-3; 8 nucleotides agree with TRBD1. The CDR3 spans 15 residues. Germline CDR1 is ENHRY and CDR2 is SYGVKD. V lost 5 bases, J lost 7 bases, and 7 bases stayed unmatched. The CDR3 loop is CAISLAGQANSPLHF. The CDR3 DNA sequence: TGTGCCATCAGTTTAGCGGGACAGGCAAATTCACCCCTCCACTTT.

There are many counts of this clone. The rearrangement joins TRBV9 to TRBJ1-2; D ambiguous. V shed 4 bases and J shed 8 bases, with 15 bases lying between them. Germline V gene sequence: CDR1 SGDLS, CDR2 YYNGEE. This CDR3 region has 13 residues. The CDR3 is CASSPRWESGYTF. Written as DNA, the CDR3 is TGTGCCAGCAGCCCAAGGTGGGAGAGCGGCTACACCTTC.

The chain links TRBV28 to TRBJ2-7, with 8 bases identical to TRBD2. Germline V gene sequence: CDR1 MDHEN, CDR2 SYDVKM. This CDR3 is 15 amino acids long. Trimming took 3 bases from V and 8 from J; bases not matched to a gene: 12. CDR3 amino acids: CASSLPEKRESQQYF. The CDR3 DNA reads TGTGCCAGCAGTTTGCCGGAGAAGCGGGAGTCCCAGCAGTACTTC.

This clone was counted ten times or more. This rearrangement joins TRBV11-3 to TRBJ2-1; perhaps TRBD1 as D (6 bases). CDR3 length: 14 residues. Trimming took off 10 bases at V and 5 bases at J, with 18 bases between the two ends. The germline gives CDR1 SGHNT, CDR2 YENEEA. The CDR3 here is CANLLQGGHNEQFF. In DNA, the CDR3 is TGTGCCAACCTTTTACAGGGTGGCCACAATGAGCAGTTCTTC.

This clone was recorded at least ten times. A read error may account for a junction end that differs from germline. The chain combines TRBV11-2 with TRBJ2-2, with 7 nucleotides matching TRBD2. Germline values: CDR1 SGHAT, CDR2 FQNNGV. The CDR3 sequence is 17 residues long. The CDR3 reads CASSFTSVPSGTGEPFF. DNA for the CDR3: TGTGCCAGCAGCTTCACTAGCGTCCCTAGCGGCACCGGGGAGCCGTTTTTT.